This T cell receptor beta chain stems from a study of T cells in Graves' hyperthyroidism and ophthalmopathy. The V and J ends lost 6 bases and 4 bases, in that order; junction bases with no gene match: 5. This CDR3 has 13 residues. Looked up from germline, CDR1 is MNHEY and CDR2 is SMNVEV (reference sequence). The investigators amplified TCR beta CDR3 regions from RNA transcripts. During a first-round RT-PCR of the TCR CDR3, the HTBI primer set was used. From the multiplex PCR reads, TCRdb called clonotypes with MiXCR, one entry per CDR3 protein. Among about 840,000 distinct CDR3 sequences listed, around 39% were seen once. In its sample, this clonotype was seen a few times. Researchers barred patients who had uncontrolled infection, other autoimmune disease, pregnancy or lactation.

The specimen sequenced was blood. The rearrangement uses TRBV27 and TRBJ1-1, with 7 bases matching TRBD1. The source is a man aged 18 to 35 with Graves' hyperthyroidism. CDR3 region: CASRAGGRTEAFF. CDR3 nucleotides: TGTGCCAGCAGAGCAGGGGGGCGCACTGAAGCTTTCTTT.